These 11 T cell receptor beta chains were sequenced from one sample in a study of OX40 agonist ivuxolimab in advanced cancers. Profiling relied on immunoSEQ multiplex PCR, and the TCRdb table lists in-frame clones only, not all of them. The data hold more than 60,000 clones, with around 90% observed a single time. The sequenced sample was CD4+ or CD8+ T cells sorted from blood, obtained in a trial of the OX40 agonist ivuxolimab. Receptor source: an adult with an advanced solid tumor such as melanoma, head and neck, liver or kidney cancer.

This clone was detected once. The chain combines TRBV18 with TRBJ2-2, with 12 nucleotides matching TRBD1. V gave up 0 bases and J gave up 7 bases; unmatched junction bases: 6. The CDR3 length is 17 residues. Germline V CDR1 and CDR2: KGHSH, LQKENI. CDR3 sequence reads: CASSPPGQGAFGGELFF. The CDR3 nucleotides read TGTGCCAGCTCACCACCGGGACAGGGGGCATTTGGCGGGGAGCTGTTTTTT.

The sample holds one count of this clone. The V and J genes are TRBV19 and TRBJ1-1, with D perhaps matching TRBD1 (5 bases). The V gene lost 6 bases and the J gene lost 1 base, with 15 bases spanning the gap. CDR1 is LNHDA, CDR2 SQIVND, per germline (reference sequence). This CDR3 has 15 residues. The CDR3 DNA sequence: TGTGCCAGTAGGAGACCGGGGCCTACGAACACTGAAGCTTTCTTT. Encoded protein: CASRRPGPTNTEAFF.

The V and J genes are TRBV7-9 and TRBJ2-5; a weak D match, TRBD2 (5 bases). Germline CDR1 SEHNR, CDR2 FQNEAQ (reference sequence). V was trimmed by 10 bases and J by 4 bases, leaving 16 bases between them. This CDR3 is 13 amino acids long. This chain's CDR3 is CATPGLLSETQYF. CDR3 nucleotides: TGTGCCACTCCCGGACTCCTATCAGAGACCCAGTACTTC.

The V and J genes are TRBV7-2 and TRBJ1-2; 8 bases fit TRBD1. Germline V lookup: CDR1 SGHTA, CDR2 FQGNSA. Trimming took 5 bases from V and 6 from J; bases not matched to a gene: 8. The length of the CDR3 is 14 residues. The CDR3 is CASSQTGGYNGYTF. CDR3 nucleotide sequence: TGTGCCAGCAGCCAAACAGGGGGGTATAATGGCTACACCTTC.

This chain joins TRBV9 and TRBJ2-7, with TRBD2 matching 10 bases. J lost 7 bases, V lost 0 bases, and 7 bases had no gene match. The CDR3 contains 15 residues. The germline V gene encodes CDR1 SGDLS and CDR2 YYNGEE. The CDR3 sequence: CASSVGSGRAIEQYF. The CDR3 region has the DNA TGTGCCAGCAGCGTAGGCAGCGGGAGGGCCATAGAGCAGTACTTC.

This clone was seen a few times. V is TRBV29-1 and J is TRBJ2-5; weak D call: TRBD2 (5 bases). Per germline, CDR1 SQVTM and CDR2 ANQGSEA. Trimming cost V 7 bases and J 2 bases, with 17 bases left between them. This CDR3 is built from 14 residues. CDR3 coding DNA: TGCAGCGCTGACAAGGCCCGGGATCAAGAGACCCAGTACTTC. Amino acids: CSADKARDQETQYF.

The chain employs TRBV18 and TRBJ1-1; no reliable D call. Germline V gene data show CDR1 as KGHSH and CDR2 as LQKENI. The CDR3 is 14 amino acids. With 1 base removed from V and 0 bases from J, the gap between germline ends came to 6 bases. Here the CDR3 DNA reads TGTGCCAGCTCACCACAGGGAATGAACACTGAAGCTTTCTTT. Translated: CASSPQGMNTEAFF.

J is TRBJ2-7 and V is TRBV28, with D unresolved. Germline-derived CDR1 and CDR2 are MDHEN and SYDVKM. The length of the CDR3 is 12 residues. Deletions cut 6 bases from V and 3 bases from J, with 9 bases between. The CDR3 sequence: CASSRANYEQYF. CDR3 nucleotides: TGTGCCAGCAGCCGAGCCAACTACGAGCAGTACTTC.

The chain links TRBV28 to TRBJ2-5, with 12 bases aligning to TRBD1. From germline, CDR1 is MDHEN and CDR2 SYDVKM. The ends lost 2 bases at V and 5 bases at J; junction bases unmatched: 3. The length of the CDR3 is 15 residues. The CDR3 DNA is TGTGCCAGCAGTTTAGGGACAGGGGGCGAGGAGACCCAGTACTTC. It is translated as CASSLGTGGEETQYF.

The V call is TRBV28, the J call TRBJ1-1; D is possibly TRBD1 (5 bases). Between the trimmed V and J ends, which lost 6 bases and 11 bases, there was a span of 16 bases. This CDR3 contains 12 residues. Germline V gene data show CDR1 as MDHEN and CDR2 as SYDVKM. The CDR3 coding sequence is TGTGCCAGCAGAAATTTGGGGGGGGAGGCTTTCTTT. This gives the protein CASRNLGGEAFF.

The chain links TRBV6-6 to TRBJ1-4; 7 nucleotides match TRBD1. From germline, CDR1 is MNHNY and CDR2 SVGAGI (reference sequence). The V gene end was trimmed by 9 bases and the J gene end by 1 base; junction bases not matched to a gene: 5. This CDR3 contains 14 residues. As DNA, the CDR3 is TGTGCCAGTAGAGACAGGGAAACTAATGAAAAACTGTTTTTT. Its protein product is CASRDRETNEKLFF.